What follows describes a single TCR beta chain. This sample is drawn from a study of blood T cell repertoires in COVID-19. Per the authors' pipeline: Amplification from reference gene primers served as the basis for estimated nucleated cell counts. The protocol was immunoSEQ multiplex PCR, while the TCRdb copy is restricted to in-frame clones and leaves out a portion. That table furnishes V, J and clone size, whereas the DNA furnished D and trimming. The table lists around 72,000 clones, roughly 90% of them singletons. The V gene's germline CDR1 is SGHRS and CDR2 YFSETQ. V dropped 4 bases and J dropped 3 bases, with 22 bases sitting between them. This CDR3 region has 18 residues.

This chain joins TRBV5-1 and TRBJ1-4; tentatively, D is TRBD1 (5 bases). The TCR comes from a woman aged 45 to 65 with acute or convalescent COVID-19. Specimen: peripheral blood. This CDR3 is CASSPRGFKGSPNEKLFF. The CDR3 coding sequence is TGCGCCAGCAGCCCTAGGGGTTTCAAGGGTTCACCTAATGAAAAACTGTTTTTT.